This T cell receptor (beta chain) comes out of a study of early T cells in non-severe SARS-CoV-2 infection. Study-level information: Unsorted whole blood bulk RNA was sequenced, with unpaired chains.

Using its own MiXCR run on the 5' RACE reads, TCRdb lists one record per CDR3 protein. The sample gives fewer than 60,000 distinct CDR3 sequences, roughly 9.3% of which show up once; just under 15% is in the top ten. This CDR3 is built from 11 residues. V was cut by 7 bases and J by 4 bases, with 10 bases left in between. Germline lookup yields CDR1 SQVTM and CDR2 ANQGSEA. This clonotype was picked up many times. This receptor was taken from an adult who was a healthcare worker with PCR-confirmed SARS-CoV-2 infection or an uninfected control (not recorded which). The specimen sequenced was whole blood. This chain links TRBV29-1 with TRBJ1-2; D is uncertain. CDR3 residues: CSAADTYGYTF. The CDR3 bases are TGCAGCGCCGCCGACACCTATGGCTACACCTTC.